Following are 19 T cell receptor beta chains from one sample sequenced in a study of vaccination effects on CD4 cells after COVID-19. Sequencing used immunoSEQ multiplex PCR; TCRdb keeps in-frame clones, though not all of them. The sample consists of around 50,000 clones, around 70% of them appearing once. Cultured cells yielded isolated CD4+ T cells after approximately nine days. Participants were vaccinated with two doses of either the BNT162b2 or mRNA-1273 vaccine. Their antigen targets remain unknown. The sample was CD4+ T cells from PBMCs cultured without peptide, taken after COVID-19 vaccination. These receptors originate from a human donor who received a COVID-19 vaccine.

This clone was observed a handful of times. The chain has TRBV19 and TRBJ1-2; 8 bases align to TRBD1. Germline loops: CDR1 LNHDA, CDR2 SQIVND (reference sequence). This CDR3 spans 14 amino acids. Trimming cost V 6 bases and J 5 bases; bases outside gene matches: 8. The CDR3 sequence is CASSHDRGAYGYTF. The CDR3 DNA reads TGTGCCAGTAGCCACGACAGGGGCGCTTATGGCTACACCTTC.

The genes are TRBV19 and TRBJ1-1, with 7 bases identical to TRBD1. CDR1 is LNHDA and CDR2 is SQIVND in the germline V gene (reference sequence). The CDR3 covers 16 residues. V was clipped by 6 bases and J by 0 bases; unmatched bases: 10. DNA of the CDR3: TGTGCCAGTAGGGACCAGACAGGGAGGATGAACACTGAAGCTTTCTTT. Protein: CASRDQTGRMNTEAFF.

The chain carries TRBV6-5 and TRBJ2-7; 11 bases are shared with TRBD1. J gave up 3 bases and V 5 bases, and 6 bases lay outside the gene matches. CDR3 length: 15 amino acids. Germline V gives CDR1 MNHEY, CDR2 SVGAGI. CDR3 sequence: CASSRPGTGGYEQYF. CDR3 nucleotides: TGTGCCAGCAGTCGTCCCGGGACAGGGGGCTACGAGCAGTACTTC.

The rearrangement uses TRBV30 and TRBJ1-1; a weak D match, TRBD1 (6 bases). V was shortened by 3 bases and J by 1 base, with 9 bases between the two germline ends. Germline V gives CDR1 GTSNPN, CDR2 SVGIG (reference sequence). The CDR3 extends over 13 amino acids. The CDR3 reads CAWRDSSNTEAFF. CDR3 DNA sequence: TGTGCCTGGAGGGACAGCTCGAACACTGAAGCTTTCTTT.

The chain recombines TRBV10-3 with TRBJ2-5; D is unresolved. Trimming removed 10 bases from V and 2 bases from J, with 20 bases in between. CDR3 length: 15 residues. Germline CDR1 ENHRY, CDR2 SYGVKD. This CDR3 is CASKTPDGFQETQYF. The CDR3 DNA sequence: TGTGCCAGCAAGACCCCAGACGGTTTTCAAGAGACCCAGTACTTC.

This clone was seen once. The chain uses TRBV6-5 and TRBJ1-2; TRBD1 agrees at 8 bases. Germline V gene lookup returns CDR1 MNHEY and CDR2 SVGAGI. V lost 0 bases and J lost 2; bases outside the gene matches: 2. This CDR3 has 15 residues. The CDR3 DNA is TGTGCCAGCAGTTACTCGGGACAGGCGAACTATGGCTACACCTTC. Translating it yields CASSYSGQANYGYTF.

CDR3 residues: CASHRDTHREQYF. The DNA of the CDR3 is TGTGCCAGCCACCGGGACACACACCGGGAGCAGTACTTC. The chain combines TRBV12-3 or TRBV12-4 with TRBJ2-7, with D possibly TRBD1 on 6 matching bases. V lost 8 bases and J 7 bases, leaving 18 bases between the germline ends. The CDR3 covers 13 residues.

The chain joins TRBV30 to TRBJ1-4; 7 nucleotides align to TRBD1. Trimming at V came to 8 bases and at J to 11 bases, leaving 14 bases not matched to a gene. The germline V gene encodes CDR1 GTSNPN and CDR2 SVGIG (reference sequence). This CDR3 has 13 amino acids. CDR3 DNA sequence: TGTGCCGGTAGACAGGGCCCTGGTGGGAAACTGTTTTTT. Residues: CAGRQGPGGKLFF. Complete variable domain (other parts from reference TRBV30 and TRBJ1-4): SQTIHQWPATLVQPVGSPLSLECTVEGTSNPNLYWYRQAAGRGLQLLFYSVGIGQISSEVPQNLSASRPQDRQFILSSKKLLLSDSGFYLCAGRQGPGGKLFFGSGTQLSVL.

The chain has TRBV2 and TRBJ2-7, with TRBD1 as a possible D gene (6 bases). CDR3 length: 13 amino acids. The germline V and J ends were trimmed by 6 bases and 6 bases, with 15 bases remaining between them. Germline V CDR1 and CDR2: SNHLY, FYNNEI. The CDR3 DNA reads as TGTGCCAGCAGCGCACAGGGTTTCGGCGAGCAGTACTTC. Translated: CASSAQGFGEQYF.

The rearrangement uses TRBV3-1 (or the pseudogene TRBV3-2) and TRBJ1-6; no clear D. The CDR3 runs to 13 residues. The V gene lost 2 bases and the J gene lost 10 bases, with 9 bases spanning the gap. CDR1 LGHDT and CDR2 YNNKEL come from the germline V gene (reference sequence). As DNA, the CDR3 is TGTGCCAGCAGCCAAAGGATAGAGTCACCCCTCCACTTT. Protein sequence: CASSQRIESPLHF.

This clone was detected a few times. The chain uses TRBV6-5 and TRBJ2-2; 11 bases map to TRBD2. The CDR3 is made up of 14 amino acids. V lost 7 bases to trimming and J lost 11 bases; unmatched junction nucleotides: 9. Germline CDR1 is MNHEY and CDR2 is SVGAGI. CDR3 sequence: CASTTPLAGDELFF. The CDR3 region has the DNA TGTGCCAGCACGACCCCACTAGCGGGAGACGAGCTGTTTTTT.

The sample holds a few counts of this clone. The V gene is TRBV2, the J gene TRBJ1-6; 7 nucleotides agree with TRBD1. CDR1 is SNHLY, CDR2 FYNNEI, per germline. This CDR3 is built from 14 residues. Trimming took 8 bases from V and 9 from J; bases not matched to a gene: 10. CDR3 in DNA: TGTGCCAGCCTTAGACAGGGAGAGGCTTCACCCCTCCACTTT. Translated, it gives CASLRQGEASPLHF.

The V gene is TRBV6-6, the J gene TRBJ2-5; TRBD2 is a possible D gene (6 bases). The V end lost 5 bases, the J end lost 1 base, and 11 bases lay between the germline ends. The CDR3 contains 14 residues. Germline V gene data show CDR1 as MNHNY and CDR2 as SVGAGI (reference sequence). CDR3 in DNA: TGTGCCAGCAGTGATAGCGGCTCCCAAGAGACCCAGTACTTC. It yields the protein CASSDSGSQETQYF.

The chain recombines TRBV10-2 with TRBJ2-3, with a possible D match to TRBD2 (7 bases). Germline V CDR1 and CDR2: WSHSY, SAAADI. V was shortened by 6 bases and J by 6 bases, with 19 bases between the two germline ends. The CDR3 consists of 15 residues. The CDR3 sequence is CASRVTGGPGDTQYF. The CDR3 nucleotides read TGCGCCAGCAGAGTCACGGGGGGCCCCGGCGATACGCAGTATTTT.

In this sample, this clone turned up a few times. This sequence joins TRBV30 and TRBJ1-2, with D possibly TRBD1 on 6 matching bases. The germline V gene has CDR1 GTSNPN and CDR2 SVGIG (reference sequence). The CDR3 length is 14 residues. Trimming left V 3 bases short and J 3 bases short, with 14 bases between. The CDR3 nucleotides read TGTGCCTGGAGGTTAAGGGGGGGGGACTATGGCTACACCTTC. It codes for CAWRLRGGDYGYTF.

The J gene is TRBJ2-2, the V gene TRBV6-5; 7 positions agree with TRBD2. Germline CDR1 is MNHEY and CDR2 is SVGAGI. V was pared by 0 bases and J by 7 bases, with 5 bases of the junction left unmatched. CDR3 length: 15 amino acids. The CDR3 sequence is CASSYSKAGSGELFF. CDR3 nucleotides: TGTGCCAGCAGTTACTCGAAAGCGGGGAGCGGGGAGCTGTTTTTT.

The chain combines TRBV11-2 with TRBJ1-4; no clear D gene. Germline values: CDR1 SGHAT, CDR2 FQNNGV. V shed 3 bases and J shed 3 bases, with 8 bases lying between them. This CDR3 spans 14 amino acids. The CDR3 bases are TGTGCCAGCAGCTTTCGACACCCTAATGAAAAACTGTTTTTT. Its protein is CASSFRHPNEKLFF.

This clone appeared a single time. The chain combines TRBV18 with TRBJ2-1, with TRBD2 matching over 10 bases. The trim removed 2 bases at V and 4 bases at J, leaving 8 bases unmatched. The CDR3 is 17 residues long. Germline lookup yields CDR1 KGHSH and CDR2 LQKENI. The CDR3 here is CASSPALLAGRYNEQFF. The DNA of the CDR3 is TGTGCCAGCTCACCAGCGTTACTAGCGGGAAGATACAATGAGCAGTTCTTC.

The V call is TRBV7-2, the J call TRBJ1-2; a possible D gene is TRBD1 (5 bases). The germline CDR1 and CDR2 sequences are SGHTA and FQGNSA. V lost 2 bases to trimming and J lost 4 bases, with 11 bases between them. The CDR3 spans 14 residues. CDR3: CASSLFGTGYGYTF. The CDR3 nucleotides read TGTGCCAGCAGCTTATTCGGGACTGGCTATGGCTACACCTTC.